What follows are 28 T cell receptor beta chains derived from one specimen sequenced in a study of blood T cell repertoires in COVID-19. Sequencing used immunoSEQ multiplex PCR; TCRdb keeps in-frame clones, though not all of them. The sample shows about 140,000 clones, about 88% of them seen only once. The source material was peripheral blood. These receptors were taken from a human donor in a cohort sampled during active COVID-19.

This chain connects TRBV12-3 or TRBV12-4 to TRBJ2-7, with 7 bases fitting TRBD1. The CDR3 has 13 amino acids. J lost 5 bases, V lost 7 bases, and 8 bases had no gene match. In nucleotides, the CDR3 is TGTGCCAGCACTCAGACAGGGTTCAACGAGCAGTACTTC. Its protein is CASTQTGFNEQYF.

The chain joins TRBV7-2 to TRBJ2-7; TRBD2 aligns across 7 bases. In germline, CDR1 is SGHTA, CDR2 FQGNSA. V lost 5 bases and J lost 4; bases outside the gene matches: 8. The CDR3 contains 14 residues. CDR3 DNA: TGTGCCAGCAGCGTTCGGGACTATAGGTACGAGCAGTACTTC. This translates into CASSVRDYRYEQYF.

Here the CDR3 DNA reads TGTGCCAGCAGCAACCAGGGACTAGATGGCGAGACCCAGTACTTC. Its protein is CASSNQGLDGETQYF. This chain joins TRBV9 and TRBJ2-5; the match to TRBD2 covers 8 bases. The length of the CDR3 is 15 residues. CDR1 and CDR2 (germline): SGDLS, YYNGEE. The J segment lost 5 bases and the V segment lost 4 bases, leaving 10 bases of the junction unmatched. The variable domain in full, with the rest retrieved from reference TRBV9 and TRBJ2-5, is DSGVTQTPKHLITATGQRVTLRCSPRSGDLSVYWYQQSLDQGLQFLIQYYNGEERAKGNILERFSAQQFPDLHSELNLSSLELGDSALYFCASSNQGLDGETQYFGPGTRLLVL.

Here the CDR3 reads CASSIVAGANYGYTF. CDR3 sequence (DNA): TGTGCCAGTAGTATAGTGGCGGGGGCTAACTATGGCTACACCTTC. The chain joins TRBV19 to TRBJ1-2, with D maybe TRBD1 (5 bases). Germline V gene lookup returns CDR1 LNHDA and CDR2 SQIVND (reference sequence). V was pared by 1 base and J by 0 bases, with 9 bases between. The CDR3 runs 15 residues.

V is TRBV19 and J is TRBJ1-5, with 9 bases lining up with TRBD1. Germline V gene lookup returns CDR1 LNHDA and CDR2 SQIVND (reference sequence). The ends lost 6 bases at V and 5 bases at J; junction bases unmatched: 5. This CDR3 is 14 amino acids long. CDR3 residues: CASSLQGAHQPQHF. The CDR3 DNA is TGTGCCAGTAGCCTACAGGGGGCTCATCAGCCCCAGCATTTT.

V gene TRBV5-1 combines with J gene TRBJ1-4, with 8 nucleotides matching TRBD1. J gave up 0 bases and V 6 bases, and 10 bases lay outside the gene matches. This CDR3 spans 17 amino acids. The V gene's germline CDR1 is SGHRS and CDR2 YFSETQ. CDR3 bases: TGCGCCAGCAAGATCGGACAGGGAGTTGCAACTAATGAAAAACTGTTTTTT. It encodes CASKIGQGVATNEKLFF.

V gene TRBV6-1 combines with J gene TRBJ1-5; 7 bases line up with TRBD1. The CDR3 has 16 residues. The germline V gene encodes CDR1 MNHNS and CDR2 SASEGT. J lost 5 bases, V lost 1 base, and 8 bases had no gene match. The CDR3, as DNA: TGTGCCAGCAGTGAAGTCAGGGGGAGTAAGGATCAGCCCCAGCATTTT. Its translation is CASSEVRGSKDQPQHF.

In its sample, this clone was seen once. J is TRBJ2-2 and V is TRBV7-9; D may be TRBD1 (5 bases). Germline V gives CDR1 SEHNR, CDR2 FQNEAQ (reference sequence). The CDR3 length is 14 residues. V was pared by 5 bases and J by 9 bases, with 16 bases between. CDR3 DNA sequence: TGTGCCAGCAGCGCCTCCAGGGAACCGCGGGAGCTGTTTTTT. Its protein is CASSASREPRELFF.

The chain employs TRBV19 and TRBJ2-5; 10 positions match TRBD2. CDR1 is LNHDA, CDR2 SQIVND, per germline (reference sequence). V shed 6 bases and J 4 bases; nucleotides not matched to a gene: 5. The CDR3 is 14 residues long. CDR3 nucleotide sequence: TGTGCCAGTAGCGATACTAGCGGGGCAGAGACCCAGTACTTC. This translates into CASSDTSGAETQYF.

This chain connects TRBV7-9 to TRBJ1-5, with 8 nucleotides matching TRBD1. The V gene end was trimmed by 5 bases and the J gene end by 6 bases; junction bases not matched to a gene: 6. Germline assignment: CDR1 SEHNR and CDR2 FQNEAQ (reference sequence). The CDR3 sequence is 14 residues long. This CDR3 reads CASSADRGGQPQHF. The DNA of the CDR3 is TGTGCCAGCAGCGCAGACAGGGGTGGTCAGCCCCAGCATTTT.

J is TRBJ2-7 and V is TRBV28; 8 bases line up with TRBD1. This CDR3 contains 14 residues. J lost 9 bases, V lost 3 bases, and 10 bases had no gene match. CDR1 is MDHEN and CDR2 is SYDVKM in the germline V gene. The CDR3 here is CASSLPGTGRGQYF. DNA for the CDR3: TGTGCCAGCAGTTTGCCGGGGACAGGCCGAGGGCAGTACTTC.

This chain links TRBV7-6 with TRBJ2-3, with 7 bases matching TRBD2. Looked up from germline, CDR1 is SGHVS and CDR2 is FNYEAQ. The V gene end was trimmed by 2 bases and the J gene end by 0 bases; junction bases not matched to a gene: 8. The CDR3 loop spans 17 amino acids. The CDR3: CASSLFSSGTSTDTQYF. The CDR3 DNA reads TGTGCCAGCAGCTTATTCTCTAGCGGAACTAGCACAGATACGCAGTATTTT. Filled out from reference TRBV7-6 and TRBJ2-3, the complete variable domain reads GAGVSQSPRYKVTKRGQDVALRCDPISGHVSLYWYRQALGQGPEFLTYFNYEAQQDKSGLPNDRFSAERPEGSISTLTIQRTEQRDSAMYRCASSLFSSGTSTDTQYFGPGTRLTVL.

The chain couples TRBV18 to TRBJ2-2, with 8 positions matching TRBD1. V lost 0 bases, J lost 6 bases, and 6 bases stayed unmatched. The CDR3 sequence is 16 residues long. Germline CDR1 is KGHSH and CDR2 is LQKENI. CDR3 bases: TGTGCCAGCTCACCACCGTGGCAGGGGGCCGCCGGGGAGCTGTTTTTT. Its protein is CASSPPWQGAAGELFF.

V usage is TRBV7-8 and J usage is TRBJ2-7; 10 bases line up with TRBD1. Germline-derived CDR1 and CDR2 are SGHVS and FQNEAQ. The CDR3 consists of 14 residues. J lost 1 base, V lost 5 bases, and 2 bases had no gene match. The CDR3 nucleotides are TGTGCCAGCAGCAGGGACAGGGGTTCCTACGAGCAGTACTTC. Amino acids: CASSRDRGSYEQYF. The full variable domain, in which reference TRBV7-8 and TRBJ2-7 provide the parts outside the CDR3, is GAGVSQSPRYKVAKRGQDVALRCDPISGHVSLFWYQQALGQGPEFLTYFQNEAQLDKSGLPSDRFFAERPEGSVSTLKIQRTQQEDSAVYLCASSRDRGSYEQYFGPGTRLTVT.

The CDR3 loop is CASSLASRADTQYF. CDR3 nucleotides: TGTGCCAGCAGCTTAGCCAGCAGGGCAGATACGCAGTATTTT. The J gene is TRBJ2-3, the V gene TRBV7-2; D may be TRBD1 (5 bases). Trimming took 0 bases from V and 4 from J, leaving 8 bases between them. The CDR3 is 14 residues long. The germline V gene encodes CDR1 SGHTA and CDR2 FQGNSA.

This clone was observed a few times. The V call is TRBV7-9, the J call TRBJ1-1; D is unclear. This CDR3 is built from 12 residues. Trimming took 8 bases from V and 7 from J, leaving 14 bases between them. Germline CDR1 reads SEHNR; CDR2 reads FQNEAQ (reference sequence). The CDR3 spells CASRDFDSEAFF. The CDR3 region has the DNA TGTGCCAGCCGCGACTTTGATAGTGAAGCTTTCTTT. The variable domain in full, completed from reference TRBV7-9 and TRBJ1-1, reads DTGVSQNPRHKITKRGQNVTFRCDPISEHNRLYWYRQTLGQGPEFLTYFQNEAQLEKSRLLSDRFSAERPKGSFSTLEIQRTEQGDSAMYLCASRDFDSEAFFGQGTRLTVV.

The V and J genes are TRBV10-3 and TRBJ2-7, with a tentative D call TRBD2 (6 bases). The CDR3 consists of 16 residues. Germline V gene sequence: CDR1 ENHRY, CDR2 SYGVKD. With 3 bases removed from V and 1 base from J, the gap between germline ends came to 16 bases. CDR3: CAISDHTRDSSYEQYF. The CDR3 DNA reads TGTGCCATCAGTGATCACACCCGGGACTCATCCTACGAGCAGTACTTC.

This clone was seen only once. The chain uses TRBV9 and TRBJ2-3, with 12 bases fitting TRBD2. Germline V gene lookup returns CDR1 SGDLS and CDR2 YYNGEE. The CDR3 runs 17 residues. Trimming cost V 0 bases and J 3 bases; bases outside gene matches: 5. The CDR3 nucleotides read TGTGCCAGCAGCGTAGGACTAGCGGGGGTAGGAACAGATACGCAGTATTTT. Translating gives CASSVGLAGVGTDTQYF. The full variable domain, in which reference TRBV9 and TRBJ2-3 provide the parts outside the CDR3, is DSGVTQTPKHLITATGQRVTLRCSPRSGDLSVYWYQQSLDQGLQFLIQYYNGEERAKGNILERFSAQQFPDLHSELNLSSLELGDSALYFCASSVGLAGVGTDTQYFGPGTRLTVL.

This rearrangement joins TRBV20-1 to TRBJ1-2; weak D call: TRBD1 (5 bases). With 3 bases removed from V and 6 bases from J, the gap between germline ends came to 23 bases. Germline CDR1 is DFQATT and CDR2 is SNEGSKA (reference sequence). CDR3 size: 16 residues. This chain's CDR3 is CSASGARVTLGDGYTF. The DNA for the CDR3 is TGCAGTGCTAGTGGGGCACGAGTGACCTTGGGAGATGGCTACACCTTC.

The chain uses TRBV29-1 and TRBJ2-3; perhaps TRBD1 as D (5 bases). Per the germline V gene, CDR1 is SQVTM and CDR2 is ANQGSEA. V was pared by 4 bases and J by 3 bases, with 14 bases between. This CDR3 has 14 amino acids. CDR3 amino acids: CSVGRQGSTDTQYF. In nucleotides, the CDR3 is TGCAGCGTTGGTCGCCAGGGTAGTACAGATACGCAGTATTTT.

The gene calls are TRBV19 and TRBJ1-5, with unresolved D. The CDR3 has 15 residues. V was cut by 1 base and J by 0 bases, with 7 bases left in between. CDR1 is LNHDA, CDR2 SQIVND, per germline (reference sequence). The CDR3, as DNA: TGTGCCAGTAGTATAGCGGTTTTTAGCAATCAGCCCCAGCATTTT. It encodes CASSIAVFSNQPQHF.

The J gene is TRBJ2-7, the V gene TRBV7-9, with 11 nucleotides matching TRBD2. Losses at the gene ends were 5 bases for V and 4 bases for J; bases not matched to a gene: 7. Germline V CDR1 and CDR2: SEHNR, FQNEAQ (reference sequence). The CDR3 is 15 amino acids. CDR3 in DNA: TGTGCCAGCAGCCCTACGACTAGCGGGGTTTACGAGCAGTACTTC. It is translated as CASSPTTSGVYEQYF.

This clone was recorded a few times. The CDR3 protein is CASSQVPPGTGVMNTEAFF. The CDR3 coding sequence is TGTGCCAGCAGCCAAGTACCACCAGGGACAGGGGTAATGAACACTGAAGCTTTCTTT. The chain links TRBV4-2 to TRBJ1-1; the match to TRBD1 covers 10 bases. The CDR3 contains 19 residues. V shed 1 base and J 0 bases; nucleotides not matched to a gene: 11. Germline CDR1 LGHNA, CDR2 YNFKEQ.

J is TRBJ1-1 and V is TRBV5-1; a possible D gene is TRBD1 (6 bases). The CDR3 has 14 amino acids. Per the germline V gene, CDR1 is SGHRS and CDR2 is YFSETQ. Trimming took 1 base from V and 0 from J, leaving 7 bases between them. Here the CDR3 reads CASSLTGLNTEAFF. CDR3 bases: TGCGCCAGCAGCTTGACAGGGTTGAACACTGAAGCTTTCTTT.

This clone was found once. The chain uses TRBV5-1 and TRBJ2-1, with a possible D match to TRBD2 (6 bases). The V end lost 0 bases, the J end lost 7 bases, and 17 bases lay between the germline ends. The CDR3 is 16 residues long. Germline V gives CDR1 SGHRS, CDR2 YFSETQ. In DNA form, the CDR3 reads TGCGCCAGCAGCTTGGCCGACGGGAGAGAGGTTAATGAGCAGTTCTTC. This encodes CASSLADGREVNEQFF.

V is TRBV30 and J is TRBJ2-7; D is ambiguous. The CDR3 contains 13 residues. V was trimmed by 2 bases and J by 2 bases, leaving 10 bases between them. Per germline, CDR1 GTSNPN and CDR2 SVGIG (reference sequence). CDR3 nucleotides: TGTGCCTGGAGTTCCCGGTCCCCCTACGAGCAGTACTTC. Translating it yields CAWSSRSPYEQYF.

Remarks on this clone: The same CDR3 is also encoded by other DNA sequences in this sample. The CDR3 sequence is CASSLGAGGADTQYF. For the CDR3, the DNA is TGCGCCAGCAGCTTGGGAGCGGGAGGAGCGGATACGCAGTATTTT. The V gene is TRBV5-1, the J gene TRBJ2-3, with 9 bases identical to TRBD2. V trimming: 0 bases; J trimming: 6 bases; junction bases outside the gene matches: 5. Germline CDR1 and CDR2: SGHRS and YFSETQ. There are 15 residues in the CDR3.

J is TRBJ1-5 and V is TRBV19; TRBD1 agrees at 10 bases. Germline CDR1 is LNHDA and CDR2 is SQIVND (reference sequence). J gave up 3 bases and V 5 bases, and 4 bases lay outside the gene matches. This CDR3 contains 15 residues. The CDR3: CASSWDRGLNQPQHF. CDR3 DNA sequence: TGTGCCAGTAGTTGGGACAGGGGCCTCAATCAGCCCCAGCATTTT. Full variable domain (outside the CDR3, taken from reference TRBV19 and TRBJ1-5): DGGITQSPKYLFRKEGQNVTLSCEQNLNHDAMYWYRQDPGQGLRLIYYSQIVNDFQKGDIAEGYSVSREKKESFPLTVTSAQKNPTAFYLCASSWDRGLNQPQHFGDGTRLSIL.